What follows are 29 T cell receptor beta chains derived from one specimen sequenced in a study of blood T cell repertoires in COVID-19. Generated by immunoSEQ multiplex PCR, the TCRdb table keeps only in-frame clones and is missing some. The data hold roughly 350,000 clones, with 75% to 90% observed a single time. Sequenced sample: peripheral blood. Receptors originate from a woman under 30 with acute or convalescent COVID-19.

The rearrangement joins TRBV6-2 or TRBV6-3 to TRBJ2-2, with 8 bases matching TRBD2. The germline CDR1 and CDR2 sequences are MNHEY and SVGEGT. The CDR3 runs 19 residues. The trim removed 0 bases at V and 1 base at J, leaving 10 bases unmatched. In nucleotides, the CDR3 is TGTGCCAGCAGTTACTCGTGGCTAGCGGGCGGGGTGAACACCGGGGAGCTGTTTTTT. Amino acids: CASSYSWLAGGVNTGELFF.

The CDR3 here is CASTFTLSLGQGSNEQFF. In DNA, the CDR3 is TGTGCCAGCACCTTCACTCTCTCACTCGGGCAAGGGAGCAATGAGCAGTTCTTC. The J gene is TRBJ2-1, the V gene TRBV11-2, with TRBD2 as a possible D gene (5 bases). CDR1 SGHAT and CDR2 FQNNGV come from the germline V gene. Trimming left V 7 bases short and J 6 bases short, with 28 bases between. The CDR3 consists of 18 residues.

This chain uses TRBV2 with TRBJ2-3; 14 positions match TRBD2. V lost 6 bases to trimming and J lost 5 bases; unmatched junction nucleotides: 7. The CDR3 runs to 16 residues. Germline V gene data show CDR1 as SNHLY and CDR2 as FYNNEI. The CDR3 DNA reads TGTGCCAGCAGCCCGACTAGCGGGGGGGTAGGAGATACGCAGTATTTT. Protein: CASSPTSGGVGDTQYF.

The genes are TRBV5-6 and TRBJ2-7; D is unclear. The ends were cut back, 0 bases at V and 3 bases at J, with 16 bases in the middle. The CDR3 spans 16 residues. The V gene's germline CDR1 is SGHDT and CDR2 YYEEEE. The CDR3 coding sequence is TGTGCCAGCAGCTTGGCCGCGCCGTCTCGCGTCTACGAGCAGTACTTC. It specifies CASSLAAPSRVYEQYF. Supplemented by reference TRBV5-6 and TRBJ2-7, the full variable domain reads DAGVTQSPTHLIKTRGQQVTLRCSPKSGHDTVSWYQQALGQGPQFIFQYYEEEERQRGNFPDRFSGHQFPNYSSELNVNALLLGDSALYLCASSLAAPSRVYEQYFGPGTRLTVT.

The gene calls are TRBV3-1 (or the pseudogene TRBV3-2) and TRBJ1-1; D remains ambiguous. The V gene lost 8 bases and the J gene lost 7 bases, with 20 bases spanning the gap. Germline V gene data show CDR1 as LGHDT and CDR2 as YNNKEL (reference sequence). The CDR3 consists of 14 residues. As DNA, the CDR3 is TGTGCCAGCGCTCACGGGTGGGAAGGGAGTGAAGCTTTCTTT. Its protein is CASAHGWEGSEAFF.

The V and J genes are TRBV5-1 and TRBJ2-1; TRBD2 agrees at 14 bases. This CDR3 has 16 residues. Germline CDR1 and CDR2: SGHRS and YFSETQ. Trimming cost V 4 bases and J 8 bases; bases outside gene matches: 8. CDR3 region: CASSQGLAGAGDEQFF. The DNA of the CDR3 is TGCGCCAGCAGCCAGGGACTAGCGGGAGCTGGAGATGAGCAGTTCTTC.

The chain couples TRBV9 to TRBJ2-7, with 10 nucleotides matching TRBD1. The CDR3 loop spans 15 amino acids. CDR1 and CDR2 from the germline V gene are SGDLS and YYNGEE. The ends lost 4 bases at V and 3 bases at J; junction bases unmatched: 7. The CDR3 DNA sequence: TGTGCCAGCAGCAATAACCGGGACAGGGGCTACGAGCAGTACTTC. Translation: CASSNNRDRGYEQYF.

This clone was found once. The chain links TRBV18 to TRBJ1-2; D remains unclear. Germline V gives CDR1 KGHSH, CDR2 LQKENI. The CDR3 sequence is 14 residues long. Deletions cut 0 bases from V and 8 bases from J, with 13 bases between. CDR3 DNA: TGTGCCAGCTCACCACCGAACAGACCAACAGGCTACACCTTC. It yields the protein CASSPPNRPTGYTF.

V and J are TRBV28 and TRBJ2-1, with 12 bases aligning to TRBD2. J was trimmed by 8 bases and V by 6 bases; bases with no gene match: 11. Germline CDR1 and CDR2: MDHEN and SYDVKM. The CDR3 is made up of 16 amino acids. The CDR3 sequence is CASSFPPSGRGDEQFF. The DNA for the CDR3 is TGTGCCAGCAGCTTCCCCCCTAGCGGGAGGGGGGATGAGCAGTTCTTC.

In its sample, this clone was seen a few times. The chain combines TRBV4-2 with TRBJ1-1, with 9 bases matching TRBD1. V was pared by 7 bases and J by 5 bases, with 5 bases of the junction left unmatched. Germline V gene data show CDR1 as LGHNA and CDR2 as YNFKEQ. The CDR3 has 13 residues. CDR3 DNA sequence: TGTGCCAGCACGGGGACAGGGTGGACTGAAGCTTTCTTT. Translation: CASTGTGWTEAFF.

This clone was seen a single time. The sample holds other DNA sequences that translate to the same CDR3. The CDR3 DNA follows: TGTGCCAGCAGCTTTTCGGGGGGGAATCAGCCCCAGCATTTT. As protein: CASSFSGGNQPQHF. This chain links TRBV7-9 with TRBJ1-5, with D perhaps TRBD1 (5 bases). The germline V gene has CDR1 SEHNR and CDR2 FQNEAQ (reference sequence). The CDR3 contains 14 residues. V was pared by 3 bases and J by 4 bases, with 10 bases between. The complete variable domain, with remaining parts taken from reference TRBV7-9 and TRBJ1-5, reads DTGVSQNPRHKITKRGQNVTFRCDPISEHNRLYWYRQTLGQGPEFLTYFQNEAQLEKSRLLSDRFSAERPKGSFSTLEIQRTEQGDSAMYLCASSFSGGNQPQHFGDGTRLSIL.

The table lists this clone with many counts. The V and J genes are TRBV7-6 and TRBJ1-2; possible D gene TRBD1, 5 bases. The CDR3 runs 14 residues. Germline V CDR1 and CDR2: SGHVS, FNYEAQ. Trimming stripped 1 base from V and 8 bases from J, with 14 bases between. The CDR3 reads CASSLEPGTRGYTF. The DNA of the CDR3 is TGTGCCAGCAGCTTAGAACCAGGGACTAGAGGCTACACCTTC.

This clone turned up a few times. The genes are TRBV12-3 or TRBV12-4 and TRBJ2-7, with 7 bases that match TRBD1. CDR3 length: 13 residues. The J segment lost 5 bases and the V segment lost 5 bases, leaving 6 bases of the junction unmatched. CDR3 sequence: CASSPTGSHEQYF. For the CDR3, the DNA is TGTGCCAGCAGTCCGACAGGGTCCCACGAGCAGTACTTC.

The chain employs TRBV6-6 and TRBJ1-2, with D perhaps matching TRBD1 (5 bases). Trimming took 4 bases from V and 3 from J, leaving 12 bases between them. This CDR3 contains 14 residues. Germline lookup yields CDR1 MNHNY and CDR2 SVGAGI (reference sequence). CDR3 amino acids: CASSSQGMDYGYTF. The CDR3 DNA follows: TGTGCCAGCAGTTCCCAGGGTATGGACTATGGCTACACCTTC.

The CDR3 region has the DNA TGTGCCAGTAGTATTACGAGGGAGAACACCGGGGAGCTGTTTTTT. This translates into CASSITRENTGELFF. J is TRBJ2-2 and V is TRBV19; tentative D call: TRBD2 (5 bases). The CDR3 length is 15 residues. V gave up 3 bases and J gave up 1 base, with 9 bases separating them. Germline CDR1 LNHDA, CDR2 SQIVND (reference sequence).

The chain links TRBV18 to TRBJ2-2, with D tentatively TRBD1 (6 bases). Deletions cut 0 bases from V and 6 bases from J, with 14 bases between. CDR3 length equals 16 residues. CDR1 is KGHSH and CDR2 is LQKENI in the germline V gene. CDR3 DNA: TGTGCCAGCTCACCACCACTGGGGGCTAGTTCCGGGGAGCTGTTTTTT. Protein: CASSPPLGASSGELFF.

The chain recombines TRBV21-1 with TRBJ1-5; the table calls TRBD1, which could not be checked here. TRBV21-1 is a listed pseudogene. The CDR3 is 13 amino acids. CDR3 sequence (DNA): TGTGCCAGCGCAGGGGGCTACAATCAGCCCCAGCATTTT. Translating it yields CASAGGYNQPQHF.

The genes are TRBV30 and TRBJ1-2, with D uncertain. There are 15 residues in the CDR3. Trimming pared 5 bases from V and 0 bases from J, leaving 16 bases between. Germline CDR1 is GTSNPN and CDR2 is SVGIG (reference sequence). CDR3 bases: TGTGCCTGGGACTCCGGGTCACAAGCTAACTATGGCTACACCTTC. Its protein is CAWDSGSQANYGYTF.

This clone occurred once. V gene TRBV19 combines with J gene TRBJ2-1; 12 positions match TRBD1. The CDR3 runs to 16 residues. V trimming: 7 bases; J trimming: 8 bases; junction bases outside the gene matches: 12. Germline loops: CDR1 LNHDA, CDR2 SQIVND (reference sequence). The CDR3 loop is CASTPIRDRGPDEQFF. The CDR3 DNA follows: TGTGCCAGTACCCCCATCCGGGACAGGGGGCCGGATGAGCAGTTCTTC.

This chain joins TRBV5-8 and TRBJ1-1, with D perhaps matching TRBD1 (5 bases). Germline CDR1 SGHTS, CDR2 YDEGEE. Trimming stripped 1 base from V and 4 bases from J, with 5 bases between. This CDR3 has 12 residues. CDR3 DNA sequence: TGTGCCAGCAGCTTGACAGGCACTGAAGCTTTCTTT. Translated: CASSLTGTEAFF.

The chain carries TRBV5-1 and TRBJ2-1; D gene unclear. The length of the CDR3 is 12 residues. V lost 2 bases, J lost 6 bases, and 6 bases lay in between. Germline CDR1 and CDR2: SGHRS and YFSETQ. CDR3 bases: TGCGCCAGCAGCTTCCCCAGCAATGAGCAGTTCTTC. Encoded protein: CASSFPSNEQFF.

The J gene is TRBJ1-4, the V gene TRBV10-3; the match to TRBD1 covers 7 bases. The CDR3 runs 13 residues. Per the germline V gene, CDR1 is ENHRY and CDR2 is SYGVKD. The trim removed 0 bases at V and 8 bases at J, leaving 0 bases unmatched. In DNA, the CDR3 is TGTGCCATCAGTGAGTCCAGGGGGGAAAAACTGTTTTTT. This translates into CAISESRGEKLFF.

V usage is TRBV6-5 and J usage is TRBJ2-7; 7 nucleotides agree with TRBD2. Germline CDR1 reads MNHEY; CDR2 reads SVGAGI. Unmatched junction bases numbered 7, after V lost 5 bases and J lost 3 bases. The CDR3 extends over 14 amino acids. This chain's CDR3 is CASSPRTRIYEQYF. CDR3 DNA: TGTGCCAGCAGTCCTAGGACTAGAATCTACGAGCAGTACTTC.

V usage is TRBV14 and J usage is TRBJ2-3, with TRBD1 as a possible D gene (5 bases). There are 15 residues in the CDR3. V was pared by 4 bases and J by 0 bases, with 11 bases between. CDR1 SGHDN and CDR2 FVKESK come from the germline V gene. The CDR3 sequence: CASSLTKGSTDTQYF. The CDR3 region has the DNA TGTGCCAGCAGCCTTACTAAGGGGAGCACAGATACGCAGTATTTT.

The V gene is TRBV6-2 or TRBV6-3, the J gene TRBJ2-5, with D possibly matching TRBD2 (5 bases). This CDR3 is 14 amino acids long. Germline values: CDR1 MNHEY, CDR2 SVGEGT. Trimming stripped 5 bases from V and 2 bases from J, with 12 bases between. CDR3 DNA: TGTGCCAGCAGTACTAGACGGCGGCAAGAGACCCAGTACTTC. This sequence encodes CASSTRRRQETQYF.

The chain is built from TRBV25-1 and TRBJ2-1, with D hard to call. The germline CDR1 and CDR2 sequences are MGHDK and SYGVNS. CDR3 length equals 12 residues. V gave up 3 bases and J gave up 9 bases, with 9 bases separating them. The CDR3 nucleotides read TGTGCCAGCAGTGATAACTTACTTGAGCAGTTCTTC. Its protein is CASSDNLLEQFF.

This CDR3 reads CAAALAGTGELFF. Here the CDR3 DNA reads TGTGCCGCGGCCCTAGCGGGCACCGGGGAGCTGTTTTTT. The V gene is TRBV28, the J gene TRBJ2-2; 8 bases are shared with TRBD2. CDR1 and CDR2 from the germline V gene are MDHEN and SYDVKM. V shed 11 bases, J shed 4 bases, and the junction held 6 bases outside the gene matches. CDR3 size: 13 residues.

The rearrangement uses TRBV4-1 and TRBJ2-7, with a tentative D call TRBD2 (6 bases). V was shortened by 0 bases and J by 2 bases, with 8 bases between the two germline ends. Germline V gene sequence: CDR1 MGHRA, CDR2 YSYEKL. The CDR3 is 14 residues long. CDR3 DNA: TGCGCCAGCAGCCAAGACCGGACTACCTACGAGCAGTACTTC. Translating gives CASSQDRTTYEQYF.

The chain employs TRBV5-4 and TRBJ1-1; D unclear. The CDR3 is 14 residues long. V was clipped by 0 bases and J by 1 base, with 7 bases between them. Germline CDR1 SGHNT, CDR2 YYREEE (reference sequence). The CDR3 is CASSLVSGNTEAFF. As DNA, the CDR3 is TGTGCCAGCAGCTTGGTCTCAGGGAACACTGAAGCTTTCTTT.